The 27 T cell receptor beta chains below come from one sample, sequenced in a study of identical twins. TCRdb independently ran MiXCR on the 5' RACE reads; one entry per CDR3 protein. Of about 530,000 distinct CDR3 sequences listed, 20% to 25% are singletons. These sequences were also reported in another study, on yellow fever vaccine responses in identical twins.

The sample comprised CD4+ T cells sorted from blood. The receptors come from a woman aged 18-35 years in good health.

The CDR3 here is CASRNRGGPDTQYF. For the CDR3, the DNA is TGTGCCAGCAGGAACAGGGGCGGGCCAGATACGCAGTATTTT. The V and J genes are TRBV27 and TRBJ2-3; 7 nucleotides match TRBD1. The V gene's germline CDR1 is MNHEY and CDR2 SMNVEV (reference sequence). Trimming cost V 6 bases and J 4 bases; bases outside gene matches: 7. The CDR3 loop spans 14 amino acids.

This clonotype was seen a handful of times. CDR3 amino acids: CAITPGLGTGNTIYF. CDR3 sequence (DNA): TGTGCCATCACCCCGGGACTGGGAACTGGAAACACCATATATTTT. The chain uses TRBV10-3 and TRBJ1-3; weak D call: TRBD1 (5 bases). The CDR3 has 15 residues. V was shortened by 7 bases and J by 2 bases, with 15 bases between the two germline ends. The germline CDR1 and CDR2 sequences are ENHRY and SYGVKD.

Worth noting for this clonotype: A clone one base away is much larger, so this may be a read error. The chain couples TRBV5-1 to TRBJ1-1; D is unclear. Germline loops: CDR1 SGHRS, CDR2 YFSETQ. Trimming pared 0 bases from V and 2 bases from J, leaving 8 bases between. This CDR3 spans 14 amino acids. The CDR3 bases are TGCGCCAGCAGCTTGGGTCCAGTAAACACTGAAGCTTTCTTT. Its translation: CASSLGPVNTEAFF.

J is TRBJ1-2 and V is TRBV10-2, with D unresolved. The CDR3 is made up of 11 amino acids. Germline V gene lookup returns CDR1 WSHSY and CDR2 SAAADI. V lost 4 bases to trimming and J lost 8 bases, with 8 bases between them. DNA for the CDR3: TGCGCCAGCAGTGGGGCTGGGGGCTACACCTTC. This sequence encodes CASSGAGGYTF.

V and J are TRBV20-1 and TRBJ2-2; TRBD2 matches 9 bases. Germline V CDR1 and CDR2: DFQATT, SNEGSKA (reference sequence). The CDR3 spans 15 residues. The J segment lost 1 base and the V segment lost 4 bases, leaving 4 bases of the junction unmatched. The CDR3 reads CSAILSGGNTGELFF. The CDR3, as DNA: TGCAGTGCTATCCTTAGCGGGGGGAACACCGGGGAGCTGTTTTTT.

This clonotype was counted a few times. The chain links TRBV12-3 or TRBV12-4 to TRBJ2-7; no clear D gene. V lost 5 bases and J lost 4, with 9 bases in between. CDR3 length: 12 amino acids. The CDR3 spells CASSIFLYEQYF. As DNA, the CDR3 is TGTGCCAGCAGTATATTTCTTTACGAGCAGTACTTC.

The V call is TRBV7-9, the J call TRBJ2-3; D is unresolved. The CDR3 runs 13 residues. Trimming stripped 5 bases from V and 6 bases from J, with 12 bases between. The germline CDR1 and CDR2 sequences are SEHNR and FQNEAQ (reference sequence). The CDR3 loop is CASSLLVADTQYF. CDR3 nucleotide sequence: TGTGCCAGCAGCCTCCTGGTGGCGGATACGCAGTATTTT.

This clonotype was picked up a small number of times. The V call is TRBV2, the J call TRBJ1-5; D is undetermined. This CDR3 region has 12 residues. CDR1 is SNHLY and CDR2 is FYNNEI in the germline V gene. Trimming removed 7 bases at V and 4 bases at J, with 8 bases between. CDR3 bases: TGTGCCAGCAAGTTTTCTAATCAGCCCCAGCATTTT. Translation gives CASKFSNQPQHF.

This chain joins TRBV10-2 and TRBJ1-5, with D unresolved. This CDR3 comprises 12 residues. Germline values: CDR1 WSHSY, CDR2 SAAADI. V was clipped by 8 bases and J by 3 bases, with 8 bases between them. CDR3 sequence: CASSDVNQPQHF. The CDR3 DNA follows: TGCGCCAGCTCGGACGTCAATCAGCCCCAGCATTTT.

This clonotype showed up many times. V usage is TRBV28 and J usage is TRBJ1-5, with D possibly TRBD1 on 6 matching bases. There are 14 residues in the CDR3. The germline V gene encodes CDR1 MDHEN and CDR2 SYDVKM. Trimming pared 3 bases from V and 5 bases from J, leaving 11 bases between. The CDR3 DNA sequence: TGTGCCAGCAGTTTCCCCGACAGGTATCAGCCCCAGCATTTT. Encoded protein: CASSFPDRYQPQHF.

This clonotype was seen a handful of times. This rearrangement joins TRBV3-1 to TRBJ2-5, with 7 bases that match TRBD1. The V gene end was trimmed by 1 base and the J gene end by 7 bases; junction bases not matched to a gene: 9. Germline assignment: CDR1 LGHDT and CDR2 YNNKEL (reference sequence). CDR3 length equals 15 residues. The CDR3: CASSQGATGLGTQYF. The CDR3 nucleotides read TGTGCCAGCAGCCAAGGCGCGACAGGGCTCGGGACCCAGTACTTC.

This clonotype came up a few times. The rearrangement uses TRBV7-9 and TRBJ1-2; the D gene is possibly TRBD1 (5 bases). This CDR3 is built from 15 residues. Trimming stripped 1 base from V and 2 bases from J, with 11 bases between. Germline V gene sequence: CDR1 SEHNR, CDR2 FQNEAQ (reference sequence). The chain's CDR3 is CASSLVGSGNYGYTF. The CDR3 DNA follows: TGTGCCAGCAGCTTAGTGGGGTCAGGGAACTATGGCTACACCTTC.

The chain recombines TRBV28 with TRBJ1-1; D is ambiguous. In germline, CDR1 is MDHEN, CDR2 SYDVKM. This CDR3 is built from 15 residues. V dropped 7 bases and J dropped 1 base, with 16 bases sitting between them. CDR3 DNA: TGTGCCAGCACGGAGAGGTACGAGGCGAACACTGAAGCTTTCTTT. Its protein is CASTERYEANTEAFF.

This clonotype was seen many times. The chain has TRBV24-1 and TRBJ2-1; 11 nucleotides match TRBD2. The trim removed 4 bases at V and 9 bases at J, leaving 7 bases unmatched. The CDR3 has 15 amino acids. CDR1 and CDR2 (germline): KGHDR, SFDVKD. The CDR3 spells CATSEVSGRASEQFF. CDR3 DNA sequence: TGTGCCACCAGTGAAGTTAGCGGGAGGGCCTCTGAGCAGTTCTTC.

CDR3 in DNA: TGCAGTGCTAGAGATCGAGCGGGGGGGCCCAACACCGGGGAGCTGTTTTTT. It is translated as CSARDRAGGPNTGELFF. V and J are TRBV20-1 and TRBJ2-2, with 10 bases matching TRBD2. The CDR3 covers 17 residues. Germline assignment: CDR1 DFQATT and CDR2 SNEGSKA (reference sequence). V was clipped by 0 bases and J by 2 bases; unmatched bases: 6.

CDR3 in amino acids: CASSYSGTGAEKLFF. The CDR3 DNA sequence: TGTGCCAGCAGTTACTCCGGGACAGGAGCCGAAAAACTGTTTTTT. The chain couples TRBV6-5 to TRBJ1-4; 8 positions agree with TRBD1. After removal of 0 bases from V and 8 bases from J, the junction contained 5 bases not matched to a gene. Germline CDR1 and CDR2: MNHEY and SVGAGI. This CDR3 contains 15 residues.

This clonotype was detected only a few times. The gene calls are TRBV6-2 or TRBV6-3 and TRBJ2-2; tentative D call: TRBD1 (6 bases). Germline V gene data show CDR1 as MNHEY and CDR2 as SVGEGT. V was clipped by 5 bases and J by 4 bases, with 11 bases between them. The CDR3 is 14 residues long. CDR3 residues: CASSPGHSTGELFF. The DNA for the CDR3 is TGTGCCAGCAGTCCGGGACACAGCACCGGGGAGCTGTTTTTT.

Here the CDR3 reads CASSPEGRVREAFF. In DNA, the CDR3 is TGTGCCAGCAGCCCTGAGGGGAGGGTCCGAGAAGCTTTCTTT. The genes are TRBV6-1 and TRBJ1-1; possible D gene TRBD1, 5 bases. CDR1 MNHNS and CDR2 SASEGT come from the germline V gene. The CDR3 covers 14 residues. Trimming shortened V by 6 bases and J by 8 bases, and 19 bases separated the two germline ends.

The rearrangement uses TRBV15 and TRBJ2-1; D unresolved. V gave up 5 bases and J gave up 7 bases, with 18 bases separating them. Germline V gene data show CDR1 as LNHNV and CDR2 as YYDKDF (reference sequence). This CDR3 comprises 15 residues. Here the CDR3 DNA reads TGTGCCACCAGCGTAGGTTTCCCTAAGGGAAATGAGCAGTTCTTC. Translating it yields CATSVGFPKGNEQFF.

This clonotype was seen a single time. V is TRBV15 and J is TRBJ2-1, with a weak D call TRBD2 (5 bases). V lost 5 bases, J lost 7 bases, and 15 bases lay in between. The germline CDR1 and CDR2 sequences are LNHNV and YYDKDF (reference sequence). The CDR3 totals 14 residues. CDR3 loop: CATSGGGTRNEQFF. In DNA form, the CDR3 reads TGTGCCACCAGCGGCGGAGGTACGAGAAATGAGCAGTTCTTC.

The gene calls are TRBV11-2 and TRBJ1-4; D remains unclear. Germline-derived CDR1 and CDR2 are SGHAT and FQNNGV. V lost 1 base to trimming and J lost 0 bases, with 9 bases between them. The CDR3 has 16 amino acids. The CDR3 here is CASSLGQIATNEKLFF. Here the CDR3 DNA reads TGTGCCAGCAGCTTAGGGCAGATCGCAACTAATGAAAAACTGTTTTTT.

The chain employs TRBV3-1 and TRBJ2-1; TRBD2 agrees at 9 bases. Looked up from germline, CDR1 is LGHDT and CDR2 is YNNKEL (reference sequence). The CDR3 has 16 residues. V lost 3 bases, J lost 1 base, and 4 bases stayed unmatched. CDR3 DNA sequence: TGTGCCAGCAGCCATACAGCGGGAGGTTCCTACAATGAGCAGTTCTTC. Protein product: CASSHTAGGSYNEQFF.

This clonotype was counted only a few times. This chain uses TRBV5-1 with TRBJ1-1; D is ambiguous. The CDR3 covers 14 residues. CDR1 and CDR2 (germline): SGHRS, YFSETQ. Trimming took off 2 bases at V and 5 bases at J, with 13 bases between the two ends. This chain's CDR3 is CASSFSEPGTEAFF. In DNA form, the CDR3 reads TGCGCCAGCAGCTTTTCAGAACCCGGGACTGAAGCTTTCTTT.

The chain is built from TRBV6-1 and TRBJ1-1; 10 bases align to TRBD1. The CDR3 has 14 amino acids. Germline V lookup: CDR1 MNHNS, CDR2 SASEGT. V shed 4 bases, J shed 6 bases, and the junction held 5 bases outside the gene matches. The CDR3 here is CASSGTGGIAEAFF. The CDR3 DNA follows: TGTGCCAGCAGTGGGACAGGGGGAATCGCTGAAGCTTTCTTT.

In this sample, this clonotype turned up once. This sequence joins TRBV12-3 or TRBV12-4 and TRBJ2-7, with D uncertain. V lost 5 bases and J 5 bases, leaving 16 bases between the germline ends. The CDR3 loop spans 14 amino acids. The CDR3 region is CASSTFGRRDEQYF. CDR3 bases: TGTGCCAGCAGTACCTTTGGGCGCCGGGACGAGCAGTACTTC.

This clonotype appeared a few times. This sequence joins TRBV3-1 and TRBJ2-7; the D gene is possibly TRBD2 (6 bases). This CDR3 comprises 13 residues. Deletions cut 3 bases from V and 1 base from J, with 7 bases between. The germline gives CDR1 LGHDT, CDR2 YNNKEL (reference sequence). The DNA for the CDR3 is TGTGCCAGCAGCCAGACTAGTTCCTACGAGCAGTACTTC. This gives the protein CASSQTSSYEQYF.

This clonotype was seen only a few times. The V gene is TRBV7-2, the J gene TRBJ2-5; no reliable D call. Trimming stripped 7 bases from V and 6 bases from J, with 12 bases between. The CDR3 extends over 12 amino acids. Germline CDR1 is SGHTA and CDR2 is FQGNSA. CDR3 sequence: CASTSPAKTQYF. In DNA, the CDR3 is TGTGCCAGCACCAGCCCTGCGAAGACCCAGTACTTC.